This T cell receptor beta chain emerged from a study of shared clonotypes between healthy human individuals. Study context: Used for every donor were three CD4 naive, three CD4 memory, two CD8 naive and one CD8 memory plate. Overall study results and limits: Memory subsets generally showed lower estimated richness than naive subsets. Compared with clonotypes that all four donors shared, non-shared clonotypes had lower generation probabilities.

Profiling relied on immunoSEQ multiplex PCR, and the TCRdb table lists in-frame clones only, not all of them. Among roughly 2.1 million clones listed, about 92% were seen once. The CDR3 spans 11 residues. In germline, CDR1 is MDHEN, CDR2 SYDVKM. V was cut by 6 bases and J by 5 bases, with 8 bases left in between. Terminally differentiated effector memory CD45RA+ cells were excluded from the naive CD8 cells, which were CD45RO-negative and positively selected for CCR7. Recent vaccinations or acute infections were absent in the healthy HIV-negative adult donors. Of note for this clone: Antigen: not known. Other DNA sequences within the sample encode an identical CDR3.

This rearrangement joins TRBV28 to TRBJ2-7, with unresolved D. The sequenced sample consisted of naive CD8+ T cells from PBMCs. This clonotype was obtained from a man aged 18 to 30 in good health. Some clones in this sample may be carry-over from other donors' samples. The CDR3, as DNA: TGTGCCAGCAGCCCCCGTGACGAGCAGTACTTC. It is translated as CASSPRDEQYF.